The sequence of this T cell receptor beta chain was determined in a study of vaccination effects on CD4 cells after COVID-19. Whole-study context: Of the BNT162b2 and mRNA-1273 vaccines, participants received two doses of one or the other.

CD4+ T cells were isolated after about nine days of culture. Of note for this clone: The target antigen is unknown.

The CDR3 contains 15 residues. V gave up 2 bases and J gave up 2 bases; unmatched junction bases: 2. CDR1 is MNHEY, CDR2 SMNVEV, per germline (reference sequence). Profiled with immunoSEQ multiplex PCR; TCRdb holds only in-frame clones, not every one. This table holds about 74,000 clones, approximately 80% found once. The chain is built from TRBV27 and TRBJ2-2, with 7 nucleotides matching TRBD2. Specimen: CD4+ T cells from PBMCs cultured without peptide, collected before COVID-19 vaccination. The TCR was taken from a human donor who received a COVID-19 vaccine. This chain's CDR3 is CASSLLAVNTGELFF. Here the CDR3 DNA reads TGTGCCAGCAGTTTACTAGCGGTCAACACCGGGGAGCTGTTTTTT.